Sequencing of this T cell receptor beta chain was carried out in a study of molecular identifiers for immune sequencing clone quantification. Of note for this clonotype: The target antigen is unknown.

Study-wide results and limits: Detectable among some 950,000 naive cells, according to reports, was Jurkat TCR RNA spiked in from one cell. Clones exceeding 20 RNA copies carried over 97% of effector molecules but under 1% of naive-cell molecules.

The V segment lost 5 bases and the J segment 4 bases; nucleotides outside the gene matches: 11. Germline CDR1 is SEHNR and CDR2 is FQNEAQ (reference sequence). This CDR3 is 16 amino acids long. Listed TCR primers and previously described methods were used for bulk TCR libraries. One entry per CDR3 protein, called by TCRdb with MiXCR from the PCR reads. The sample lists hundreds of thousands of distinct CDR3 sequences; roughly 21% were seen once. This clonotype originated in a human donor in good health. Some libraries in this study had Jurkat cell RNA spiked in. The chain combines TRBV7-9 with TRBJ1-3, with TRBD1 identical over 7 bases. The sequencing sample was made of naive CD8+ T cells from blood, with Jurkat cell RNA spiked in. Subset of the sample: FACS-sorted CD8+CD4-CCR7+CD45RA+ naive T cells. For the CDR3, the DNA is TGTGCCAGCAGCGGAGGGGACAGAACATTCGGAAACACCATATATTTT. It specifies CASSGGDRTFGNTIYF.